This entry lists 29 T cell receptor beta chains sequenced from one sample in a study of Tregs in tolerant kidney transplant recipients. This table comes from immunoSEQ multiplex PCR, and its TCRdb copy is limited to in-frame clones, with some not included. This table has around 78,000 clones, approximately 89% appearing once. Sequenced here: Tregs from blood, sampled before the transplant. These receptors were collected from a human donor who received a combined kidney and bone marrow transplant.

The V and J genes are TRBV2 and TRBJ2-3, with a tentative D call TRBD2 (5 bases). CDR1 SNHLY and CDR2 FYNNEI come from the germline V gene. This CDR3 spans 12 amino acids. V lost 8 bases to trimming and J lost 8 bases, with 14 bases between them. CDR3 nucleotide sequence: TGTGCCAGCGAGGGCATCTACGGTACGCAGTATTTT. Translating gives CASEGIYGTQYF.

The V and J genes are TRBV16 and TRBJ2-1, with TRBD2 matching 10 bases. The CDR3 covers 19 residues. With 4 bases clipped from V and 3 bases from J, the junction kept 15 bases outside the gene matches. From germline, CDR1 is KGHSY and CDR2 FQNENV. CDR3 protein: CASSPFELAGEGIYNEQFF. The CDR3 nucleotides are TGTGCCAGCAGCCCTTTTGAGCTAGCGGGAGAAGGAATCTACAATGAGCAGTTCTTC.

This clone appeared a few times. The CDR3 DNA is TGTGCCAGCAAGGGAGGACTAGCGGGAGTGAGGCAGTACTTC. Translated: CASKGGLAGVRQYF. J is TRBJ2-7 and V is TRBV6-1; 13 nucleotides agree with TRBD2. The trim removed 7 bases at V and 9 bases at J, leaving 9 bases unmatched. CDR3 size: 14 residues. In germline, CDR1 is MNHNS, CDR2 SASEGT.

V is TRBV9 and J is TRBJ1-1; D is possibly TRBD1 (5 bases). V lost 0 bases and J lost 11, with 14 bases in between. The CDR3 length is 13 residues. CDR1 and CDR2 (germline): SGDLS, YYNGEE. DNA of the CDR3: TGTGCCAGCAGCGTAGCTGATCAGGGTGCGGCTTTCTTT. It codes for CASSVADQGAAFF.

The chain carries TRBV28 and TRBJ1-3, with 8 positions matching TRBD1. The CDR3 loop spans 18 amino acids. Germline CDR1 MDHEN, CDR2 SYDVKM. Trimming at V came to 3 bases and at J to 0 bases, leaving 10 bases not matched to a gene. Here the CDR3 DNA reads TGTGCCAGCAGTTTCAATTGGAGGGACAGGAGCTCTGGAAACACCATATATTTT. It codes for CASSFNWRDRSSGNTIYF.

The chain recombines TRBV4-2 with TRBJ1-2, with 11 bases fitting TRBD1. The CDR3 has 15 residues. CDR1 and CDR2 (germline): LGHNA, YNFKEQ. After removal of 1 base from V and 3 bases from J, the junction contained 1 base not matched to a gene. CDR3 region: CASSQGTGGDYGYTF. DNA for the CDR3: TGTGCCAGCAGCCAAGGGACAGGGGGCGACTATGGCTACACCTTC.

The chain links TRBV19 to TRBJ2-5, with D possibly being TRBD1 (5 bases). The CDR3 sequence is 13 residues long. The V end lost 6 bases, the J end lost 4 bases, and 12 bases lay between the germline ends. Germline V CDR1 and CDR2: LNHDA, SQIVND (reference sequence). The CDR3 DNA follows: TGTGCCAGTAGGCAGGGTGGGTCAGAGACCCAGTACTTC. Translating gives CASRQGGSETQYF. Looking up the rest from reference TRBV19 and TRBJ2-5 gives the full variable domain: DGGITQSPKYLFRKEGQNVTLSCEQNLNHDAMYWYRQDPGQGLRLIYYSQIVNDFQKGDIAEGYSVSREKKESFPLTVTSAQKNPTAFYLCASRQGGSETQYFGPGTRLLVL.

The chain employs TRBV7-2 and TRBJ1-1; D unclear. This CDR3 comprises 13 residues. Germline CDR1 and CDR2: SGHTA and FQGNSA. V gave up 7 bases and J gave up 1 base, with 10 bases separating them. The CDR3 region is CASTQEGNTEAFF. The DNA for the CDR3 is TGTGCCAGCACCCAAGAAGGGAACACTGAAGCTTTCTTT.

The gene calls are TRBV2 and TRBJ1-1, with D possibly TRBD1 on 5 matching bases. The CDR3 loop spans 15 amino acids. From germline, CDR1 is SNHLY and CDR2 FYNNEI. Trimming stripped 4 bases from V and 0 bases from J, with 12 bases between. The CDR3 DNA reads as TGTGCCAGCAGTGGATCCGGGACCATGAACACTGAAGCTTTCTTT. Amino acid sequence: CASSGSGTMNTEAFF.

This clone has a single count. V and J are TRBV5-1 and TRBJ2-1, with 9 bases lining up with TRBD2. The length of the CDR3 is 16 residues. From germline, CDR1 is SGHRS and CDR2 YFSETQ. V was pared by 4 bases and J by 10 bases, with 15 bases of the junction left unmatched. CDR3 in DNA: TGCGCCAGCAGCGCTTCGACCAGCGGGGGGCTTACGGAGCAGTTCTTC. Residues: CASSASTSGGLTEQFF.

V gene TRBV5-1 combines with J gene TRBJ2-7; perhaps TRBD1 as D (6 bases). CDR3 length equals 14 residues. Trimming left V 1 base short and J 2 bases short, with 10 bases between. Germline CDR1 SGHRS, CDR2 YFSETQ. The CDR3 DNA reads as TGCGCCAGCAGCTTGCCAGGGGAGACCTACGAGCAGTACTTC. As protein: CASSLPGETYEQYF.

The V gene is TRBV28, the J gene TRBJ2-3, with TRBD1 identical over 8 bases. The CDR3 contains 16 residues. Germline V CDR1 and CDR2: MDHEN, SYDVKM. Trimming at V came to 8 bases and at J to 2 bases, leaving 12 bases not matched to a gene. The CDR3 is CASHSFYRGSTDTQYF. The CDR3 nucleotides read TGTGCCAGCCATTCCTTCTACAGGGGGTCCACAGATACGCAGTATTTT.

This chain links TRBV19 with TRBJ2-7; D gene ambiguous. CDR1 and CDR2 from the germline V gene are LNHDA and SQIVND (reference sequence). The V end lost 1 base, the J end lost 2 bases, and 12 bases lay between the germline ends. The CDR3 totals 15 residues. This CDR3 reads CASSIAGVTAYEQYF. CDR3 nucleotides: TGTGCCAGTAGTATAGCTGGAGTCACGGCCTACGAGCAGTACTTC.

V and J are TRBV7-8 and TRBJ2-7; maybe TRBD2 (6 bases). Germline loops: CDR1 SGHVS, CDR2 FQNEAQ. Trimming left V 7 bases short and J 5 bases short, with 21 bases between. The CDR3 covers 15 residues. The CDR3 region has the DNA TGTGCCAGCACCCCCTCTCGTGGGGGGTGGGACGAGCAGTACTTC. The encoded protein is CASTPSRGGWDEQYF.

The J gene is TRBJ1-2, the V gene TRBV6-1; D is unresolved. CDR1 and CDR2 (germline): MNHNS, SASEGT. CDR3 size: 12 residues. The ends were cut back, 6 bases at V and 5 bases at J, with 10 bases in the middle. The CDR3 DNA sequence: TGTGCCAGCAGCAGATCGGAATATGGCTACACCTTC. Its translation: CASSRSEYGYTF.

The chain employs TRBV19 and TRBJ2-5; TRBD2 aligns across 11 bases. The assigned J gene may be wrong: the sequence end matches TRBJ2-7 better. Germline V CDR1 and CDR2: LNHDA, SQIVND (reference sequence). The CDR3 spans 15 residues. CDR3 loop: CASTPTSGGAYEQYF. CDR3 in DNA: TGTGCCAGTACCCCAACTAGCGGGGGAGCCTACGAGCAGTACTTC.

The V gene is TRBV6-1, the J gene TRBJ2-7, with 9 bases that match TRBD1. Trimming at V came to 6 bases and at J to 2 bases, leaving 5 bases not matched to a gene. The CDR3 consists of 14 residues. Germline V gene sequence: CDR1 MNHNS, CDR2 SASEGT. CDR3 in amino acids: CASRDTGGTYEQYF. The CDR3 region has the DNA TGTGCCAGCAGGGACACAGGGGGCACCTACGAGCAGTACTTC.

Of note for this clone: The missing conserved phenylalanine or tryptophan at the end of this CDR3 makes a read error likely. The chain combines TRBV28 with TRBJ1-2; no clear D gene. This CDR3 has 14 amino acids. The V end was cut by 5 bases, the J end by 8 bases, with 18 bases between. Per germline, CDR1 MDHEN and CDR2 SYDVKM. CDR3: CASSLYGSDGGYTL. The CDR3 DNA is TGTGCCAGCAGTCTATACGGGTCGGACGGGGGCTACACCCTC.

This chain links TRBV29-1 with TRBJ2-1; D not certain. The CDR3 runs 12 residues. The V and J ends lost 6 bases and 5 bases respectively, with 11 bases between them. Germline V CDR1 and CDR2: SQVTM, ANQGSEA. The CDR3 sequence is CSVARTDNEQFF. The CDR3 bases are TGCAGCGTGGCGAGGACGGACAATGAGCAGTTCTTC.

In nucleotides, the CDR3 is TGTGCCAGCAGCGCAGGACTAGCGGGAGGTGGAGATACGCAGTATTTT. As protein: CASSAGLAGGGDTQYF. The chain is built from TRBV7-8 and TRBJ2-3; 14 nucleotides agree with TRBD2. V was pared by 5 bases and J by 5 bases, with 6 bases of the junction left unmatched. From germline, CDR1 is SGHVS and CDR2 FQNEAQ. This CDR3 spans 16 amino acids.

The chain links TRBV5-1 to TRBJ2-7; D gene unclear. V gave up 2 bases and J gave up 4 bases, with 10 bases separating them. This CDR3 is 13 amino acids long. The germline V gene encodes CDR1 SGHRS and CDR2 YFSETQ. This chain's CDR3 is CASSFGEAYEQYF. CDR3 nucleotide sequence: TGCGCCAGCAGCTTCGGCGAAGCATACGAGCAGTACTTC.

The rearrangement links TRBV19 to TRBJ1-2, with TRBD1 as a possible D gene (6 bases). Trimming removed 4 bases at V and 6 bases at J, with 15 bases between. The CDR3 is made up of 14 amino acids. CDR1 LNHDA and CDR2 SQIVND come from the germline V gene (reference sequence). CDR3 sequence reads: CASSSRDNRNGYTF. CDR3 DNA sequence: TGTGCCAGTAGTAGTAGGGACAACCGGAATGGCTACACCTTC. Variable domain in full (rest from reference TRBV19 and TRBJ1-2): DGGITQSPKYLFRKEGQNVTLSCEQNLNHDAMYWYRQDPGQGLRLIYYSQIVNDFQKGDIAEGYSVSREKKESFPLTVTSAQKNPTAFYLCASSSRDNRNGYTFGSGTRLTVV.

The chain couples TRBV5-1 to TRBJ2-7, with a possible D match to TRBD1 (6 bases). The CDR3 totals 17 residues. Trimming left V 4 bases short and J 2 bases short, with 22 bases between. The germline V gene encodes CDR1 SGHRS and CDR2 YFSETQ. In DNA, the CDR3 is TGCGCCAGCAGCCTCCTCCAAGGCCAGGGGTCCCCCTACGAGCAGTACTTC. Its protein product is CASSLLQGQGSPYEQYF.

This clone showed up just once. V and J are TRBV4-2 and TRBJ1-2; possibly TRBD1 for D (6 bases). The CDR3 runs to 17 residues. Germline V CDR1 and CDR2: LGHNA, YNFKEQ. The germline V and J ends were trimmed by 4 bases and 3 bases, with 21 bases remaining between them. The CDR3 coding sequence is TGTGCCAGCAGCCGTGGGAGATTACAGGGTGAGGACTATGGCTACACCTTC. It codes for CASSRGRLQGEDYGYTF.

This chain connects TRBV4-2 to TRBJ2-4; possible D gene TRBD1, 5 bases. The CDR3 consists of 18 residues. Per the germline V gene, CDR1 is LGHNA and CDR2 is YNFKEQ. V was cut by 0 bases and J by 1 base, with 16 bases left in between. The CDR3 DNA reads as TGTGCCAGCAGCCAAGATGGCAGGACAACGATGGCCAAAAACATTCAGTACTTC. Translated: CASSQDGRTTMAKNIQYF.

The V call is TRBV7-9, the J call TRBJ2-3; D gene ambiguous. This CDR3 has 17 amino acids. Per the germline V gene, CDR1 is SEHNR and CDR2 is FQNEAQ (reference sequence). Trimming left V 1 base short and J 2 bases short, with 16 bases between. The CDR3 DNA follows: TGTGCCAGCAGCTTAGTCCCCCGTCTGGGCCACACAGATACGCAGTATTTT. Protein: CASSLVPRLGHTDTQYF.

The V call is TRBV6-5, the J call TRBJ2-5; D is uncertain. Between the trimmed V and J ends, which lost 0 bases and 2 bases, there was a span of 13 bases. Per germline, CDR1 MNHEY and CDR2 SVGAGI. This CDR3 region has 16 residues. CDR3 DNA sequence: TGTGCCAGCAGTTACTCAGGTTATCGGCTGCAAGAGACCCAGTACTTC. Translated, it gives CASSYSGYRLQETQYF.

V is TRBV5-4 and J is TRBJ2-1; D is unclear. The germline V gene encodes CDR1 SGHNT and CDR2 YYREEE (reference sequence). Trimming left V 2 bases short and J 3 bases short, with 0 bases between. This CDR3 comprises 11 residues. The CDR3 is CASSFYNEQFF. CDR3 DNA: TGTGCCAGCAGCTTCTACAATGAGCAGTTCTTC. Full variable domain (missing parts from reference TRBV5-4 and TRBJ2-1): ETGVTQSPTHLIKTRGQQVTLRCSSQSGHNTVSWYQQALGQGPQFIFQYYREEENGRGNFPPRFSGLQFPNYSSELNVNALELDDSALYLCASSFYNEQFFGPGTRLTVL.

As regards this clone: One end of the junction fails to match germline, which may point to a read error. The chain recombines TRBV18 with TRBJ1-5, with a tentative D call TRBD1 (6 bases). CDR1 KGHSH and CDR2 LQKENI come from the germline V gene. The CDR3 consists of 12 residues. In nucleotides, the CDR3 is TGTGCCAGCTCACCGCCGGACAGACCAGTAACTTTT. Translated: CASSPPDRPVTF.